This T cell receptor beta chain comes out of a study of cytomegalovirus exposure and HLA in healthy donors (dated 2017 in TCRdb). Background for the entire study: In an earlier analysis of some 550 of the donors, around 290 Gb of sequence data and 117 million unique TCR beta sequences from 150 million to 200 million T cells were reported. A later genetic analysis used genome-wide SNP genotypes for about three fifths of the 666 donors, treating that subset as a discovery cohort. The number of donors typed differed by locus, with 629-630 for A, B, C, DRB1 and DQB1, approximately 500 for DQA1, some 570 for DPA1, and roughly 450 for DPB1. In an earlier analysis of roughly 600 of the donors, high-throughput TCR beta sequencing was used to judge whether each TCR beta V gene segment behaved as functional or pseudogenic. Approximately 310 gigabases of sequencing data and approximately 93 million unique TCR sequences were included in an early release covering around 650 HLA-typed donors. Of the 300 to 450 genotyped donors, 81% fell in the genetic ancestry cluster associated with self-reported Caucasian donors. The aim of the study was to test whether cataloging public T cell receptors could identify signatures of past pathogen exposure. In the later analysis, no new phenotypic data were used to find candidate immune exposures; instead, reliance was placed on TCR beta sequences and their occurrence across donors. Along with the roughly 670-subject first cohort, a separate validation cohort of over a hundred different subjects was used. A later analysis re-analyzed previously published TCR beta repertoires from roughly 690 donors and added high-resolution HLA genotyping to study TCR occurrence patterns. To predict cytomegalovirus infection status, the study combined high-throughput TCR immunosequencing, statistical association of individual TCRs with disease status, and machine learning. The study used immunosequencing to profile the T cell repertoires of about 670 subjects and linked those repertoires to cytomegalovirus serostatus. Several DR-DQ haplotypes were treated as single units for association and clustering because of strong linkage in the cohort. Both class I and class II loci were covered by HLA typing, at four-digit resolution. Across some 400 genotyped donors of the cohort, an average of about 220,000 unique TCR beta nucleotide sequences per donor were sequenced, and 15% to 20% of those sequences were non-productive. All discovery cohort repertoires had been generated on a single sequencing platform. Donor age, sex, ethnicity and CMV serostatus were compiled alongside the repertoire data. What the work shows at the level of the full study, not this receptor alone: A further reported finding was that TCR beta sequences accurately predicted the HLA-A and HLA-B alleles for most subjects in the first cohort. In a later analysis, most CMV-associated TCR beta chains were found to appear HLA-restricted, with HLA associations seemingly driven largely by CMV exposure. Correlated functional status among segregating V segments might reflect linkage disequilibrium, but an unknown experimental factor could not be ruled out. Most TCR sequences were observed very rarely across donors, whereas some public TCRs were present in many individuals. The sequencing pipeline was judged likely to have produced a cluster of highly shared sequence variants as a technical artifact. V-gene and J-gene trimming of TCR beta chains was associated with a missense DCLRE1C variant in a later genetic analysis, and the association was replicated in an independent cohort. The study gave a list of around 170 TCR beta chains associated with cytomegalovirus. The presence/absence analyses assumed that sequencing depth was roughly uniform across donors, and that assumption may not be true. Because HLA typing was missing for some donors at each locus, association tests included only the typed subset. In an earlier analysis of 587 of the donors, most TCR beta V segments were observed in productive rearrangements about 87% or about 30% of the time, broadly matching IMGT annotations. A later analysis associated about 18,000 TCR beta sequences with specific HLA alleles at a false discovery rate of 0.05. Cytomegalovirus status was reported to be diagnosed by the classifier with high specificity and sensitivity in both the original and validation cohorts. In a later genetic analysis, fewer N-insertions in productive TCRs were reported among donors in an Asian-associated ancestry cluster than the approximately 710-donor mean. This cohort had only TCR beta chains sequenced, and the lack of alpha or paired-chain data limited which features could be detected. A later analysis found that TCR association rates varied across HLA loci, with DRB1 alleles showing the most associated TCRs and HLA-C alleles the fewest. According to the authors, the approach could potentially be generalized to other disease states and immunological phenotypes. Around 16 rarely observed V segments, including chromosome 9 orphons, were excluded from the earlier analysis of a few hundred of the donors because counts were too low. Because the 87-base-pair reads could not distinguish some IMGT-functional V segments, including TRBV6-2 and TRBV6-3, those segments were excluded. Assigning TCR associations to individual alleles was difficult when HLA alleles, especially DR and DQ, strongly co-occurred. In vitro tests confirmed that a few of the cytomegalovirus-associated TCR beta chains recognize cytomegalovirus antigens. Several of the top co-occurrence clusters appeared to be linked to parvovirus B19, influenza, CMV and Epstein-Barr virus, according to a later analysis. Immune exposure information for the cohort was limited to CMV serostatus. Compared with equally common non-associated chains, HLA-associated TCR beta chains in a later analysis were more clonally expanded and had lower generation probabilities.

V is shortened by 2 bases, J by 7 bases, and the region joining them spans 21 bases. Measured from the cysteine to the phenylalanine, the CDR3 is 17 residues long. The CDR3 DNA has 51 bases and is translated from base 1. Taken from the germline V gene, the CDR1 and CDR2 loops are MGHRA and YSYEKL. In total, 500 to 700 healthy bone marrow donors made up the cohort. Cohort members were all nominally healthy when sampled, although unrecorded immune exposures were likely present. The donor was CMV seronegative and belonged to the group of roughly 330 seronegative cohort members. A peripheral blood sample was collected from each donor, and TCR beta sequencing was performed on peripheral blood mononuclear cells. The Qiagen DNeasy Blood Extraction Kit was used to extract genomic DNA from the blood cell samples. The library was obtained by the immunoSEQ multiplex PCR assay. For the multiplex PCR, a mixture combining 60 forward primers for TCR Vbeta segments and 13 reverse primers for TCR Jbeta segments was used. A multiplex PCR assay on genomic DNA amplified the CDR3 region of rearranged TCR beta genes. On the Illumina HiSeq System, the amplified TCR beta libraries were sequenced as 87-base-pair reads. For the original study's pipeline: A later analysis tallied approximately 87 million unique TCR beta chains across the roughly 610 repertoires, and around 10 million of those chains were shared by two or more donors. To remove PCR and sequencing errors, raw reads were error-corrected and collapsed into unique sequences using a nearest-neighbor algorithm that merged closely related sequences. V, D and J gene segments were assigned by aligning CDR3 sequences to IMGT reference sequences. For a sequence to be retained, a match of at least six nucleotides to both a V gene segment and a J gene segment was required. Rearrangements were called productive when the CDR3 lacked stop codons and stayed in frame with V and J; all others were non-productive. CDR3 was defined by IMGT convention, running from the second conserved V-encoded cysteine to the conserved J-encoded phenylalanine. In an earlier analysis of around 640 of the donors, sequences lacking an unambiguous match to a single V gene segment were excluded. In an earlier analysis of roughly 600 of the donors, a V segment was called functional when productive rearrangements were above 56.7%, and segregating when the standard deviation between donors exceeded 5%. A statistical classification framework was built to diagnose cytomegalovirus status from the catalog of TCR beta chain sequences. A later analysis assigned V and J genes by comparing TCR nucleotide sequences with IMGT/GENE-DB human TR gene sequences. The TCRdist pipeline was used in a later analysis to assign CDR3 sequences and most-parsimonious VDJ recombination scenarios. In a later analysis, each TCR beta chain was defined by its CDR3 amino acid sequence together with its V-gene family, and reads lacking a unique V-gene family were excluded. As a way to deal with suspected cross-contamination and a sequencing artifact, a later analysis dropped over 550 nucleotide sequences that were highly shared and had low generation probability. For each public chain, a later analysis derived a clonal expansion index from normalized ranks of inferred template counts within each repertoire. In a later analysis, generation probabilities were computed using a VDJ recombination model fitted to out-of-frame rearrangements, and the results were checked against IGoR. Hypergeometric tests were used in a later analysis to score TCR-TCR, TCR-HLA and TCR-CMV co-occurrence, with a repertoire-size bias correction applied to the TCR pairs. To estimate false discovery rates, a later analysis permuted the HLA or CMV assignments 20 times. A later analysis grouped co-occurring TCRs with DBSCAN, adding TCRdist sequence similarity when clustering within HLA-allele-positive subsets. Repertoires with fewer than 30,000 or more than 120,000 public chains, plus five repertoires with anomalous nucleotide sharing, were excluded from co-occurrence clustering. Sourced from immuneACCESS, this table was stored by TCRdb with only in-frame sequences that have V and J called. A share of the clones is absent; for the studies checked, an unresolved V gene accounts for under half, and the remainder has no known explanation. That table gives V, J and clone size, and the DNA gave D and trimming. The sample profile shows about 140,000 clones; around 75% of them were found once. Roughly 2% of the sample rests with the top ten.

Only a few counts were recorded for this clone. This receptor's antigen is unknown. The input lacks base qualities; no much larger clone sits a single base away. This receptor was identified in a middle-aged woman in good health and CMV-seronegative. Sequencing was performed on PBMCs. This chain is built from TRBV4-1 and TRBJ2-1; the D gene is perhaps TRBD2, from 5 matching bases. The CDR3 region reads CASSQPGRKDPANEQFF. In nucleotide form, the sequence is TGCGCCAGCAGCCAACCGGGAAGGAAAGACCCCGCGAATGAGCAGTTCTTC.